The source of this T cell receptor beta chain is a study of early stage breast cancer tumors. Study-wide points: Enriched TCRB sequences shared across patients were mostly commonly generated sequences.

Trimming shortened V by 2 bases and J by 7 bases, and 12 bases separated the two germline ends. This CDR3 spans 13 amino acids. CDR1 and CDR2 from the germline V gene are SGHAT and FQNNGV. Some clones are missing from TCRdb's copy, which holds only in-frame ones; the method was immunoSEQ multiplex PCR. The repertoire holds under 45,000 clones, with roughly 70% as singletons. On this clone: Its cognate antigen is unknown.

The gene calls are TRBV11-2 and TRBJ2-7; D is perhaps TRBD2 (5 bases). Sequences were obtained from blood. This receptor was taken from a person between 55 and 69 years old with breast cancer. The CDR3 DNA follows: TGTGCCAGCAGCTTAAGGATTGGCGGGGAGCAGTACTTC. Encoded protein: CASSLRIGGEQYF. The entire variable domain, with the rest obtained from reference TRBV11-2 and TRBJ2-7, is as follows: EAGVAQSPRYKIIEKRQSVAFWCNPISGHATLYWYQQILGQGPKLLIQFQNNGVVDDSQLPKDRFSAERLKGVDSTLKIQPAKLEDSAVYLCASSLRIGGEQYFGPGTRLTVT.